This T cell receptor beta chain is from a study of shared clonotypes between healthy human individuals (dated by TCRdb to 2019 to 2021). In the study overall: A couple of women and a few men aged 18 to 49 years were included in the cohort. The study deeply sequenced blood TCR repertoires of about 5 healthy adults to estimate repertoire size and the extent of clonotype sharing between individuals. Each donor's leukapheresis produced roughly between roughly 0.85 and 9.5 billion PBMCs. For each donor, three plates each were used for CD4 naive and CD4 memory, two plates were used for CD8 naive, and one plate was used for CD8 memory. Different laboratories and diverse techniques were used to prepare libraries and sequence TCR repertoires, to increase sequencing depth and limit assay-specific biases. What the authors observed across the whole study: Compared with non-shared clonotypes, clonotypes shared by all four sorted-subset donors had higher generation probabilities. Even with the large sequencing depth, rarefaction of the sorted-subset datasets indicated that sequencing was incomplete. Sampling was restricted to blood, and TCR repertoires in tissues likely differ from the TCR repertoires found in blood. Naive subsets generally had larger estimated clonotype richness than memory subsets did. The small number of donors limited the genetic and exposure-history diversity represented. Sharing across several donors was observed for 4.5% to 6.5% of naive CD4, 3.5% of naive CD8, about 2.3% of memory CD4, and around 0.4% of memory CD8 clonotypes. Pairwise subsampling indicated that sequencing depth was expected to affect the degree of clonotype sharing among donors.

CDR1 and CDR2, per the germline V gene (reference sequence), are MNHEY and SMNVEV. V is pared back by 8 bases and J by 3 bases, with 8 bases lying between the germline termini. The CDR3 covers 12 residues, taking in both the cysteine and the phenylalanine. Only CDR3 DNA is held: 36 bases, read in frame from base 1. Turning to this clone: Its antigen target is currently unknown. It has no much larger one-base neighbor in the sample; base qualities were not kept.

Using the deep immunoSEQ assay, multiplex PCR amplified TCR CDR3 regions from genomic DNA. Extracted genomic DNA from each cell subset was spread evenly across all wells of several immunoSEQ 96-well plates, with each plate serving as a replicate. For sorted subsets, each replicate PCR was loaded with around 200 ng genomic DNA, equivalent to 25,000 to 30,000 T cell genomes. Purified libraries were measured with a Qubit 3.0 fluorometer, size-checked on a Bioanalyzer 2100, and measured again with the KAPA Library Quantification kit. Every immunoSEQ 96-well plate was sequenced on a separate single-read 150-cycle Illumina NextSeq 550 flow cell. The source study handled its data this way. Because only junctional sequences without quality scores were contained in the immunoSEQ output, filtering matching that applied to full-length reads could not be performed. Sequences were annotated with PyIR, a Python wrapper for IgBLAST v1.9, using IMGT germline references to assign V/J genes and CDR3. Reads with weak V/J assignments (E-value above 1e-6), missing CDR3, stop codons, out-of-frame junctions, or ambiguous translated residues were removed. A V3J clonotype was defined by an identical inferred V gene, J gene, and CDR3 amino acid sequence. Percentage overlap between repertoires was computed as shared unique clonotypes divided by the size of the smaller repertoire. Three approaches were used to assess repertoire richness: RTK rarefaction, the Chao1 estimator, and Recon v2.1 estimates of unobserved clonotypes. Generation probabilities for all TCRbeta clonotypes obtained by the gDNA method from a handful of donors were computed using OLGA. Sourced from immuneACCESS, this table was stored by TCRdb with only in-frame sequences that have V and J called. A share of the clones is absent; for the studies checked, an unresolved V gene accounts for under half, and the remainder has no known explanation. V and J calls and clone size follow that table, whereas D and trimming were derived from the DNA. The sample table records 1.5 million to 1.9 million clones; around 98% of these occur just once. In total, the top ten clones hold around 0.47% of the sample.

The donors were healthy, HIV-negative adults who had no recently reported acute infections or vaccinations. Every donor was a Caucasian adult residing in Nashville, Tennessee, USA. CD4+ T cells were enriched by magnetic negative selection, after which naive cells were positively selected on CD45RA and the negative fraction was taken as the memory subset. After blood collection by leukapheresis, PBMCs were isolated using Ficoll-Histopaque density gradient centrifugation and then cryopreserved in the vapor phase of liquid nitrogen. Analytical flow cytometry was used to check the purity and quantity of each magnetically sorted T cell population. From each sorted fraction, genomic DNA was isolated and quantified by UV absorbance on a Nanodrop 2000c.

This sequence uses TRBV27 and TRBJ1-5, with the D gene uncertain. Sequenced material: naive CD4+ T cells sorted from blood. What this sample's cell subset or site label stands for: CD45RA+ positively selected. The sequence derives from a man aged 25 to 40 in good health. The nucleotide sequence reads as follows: TGTGCCAGCGGAAAGATCAATCAGCCCCAGCATTTT. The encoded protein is CASGKINQPQHF.